The 26 T cell receptor beta chains listed next were all sequenced from one sample in a study of cytomegalovirus exposure and HLA in healthy donors. PCR used 60 Vbeta primers and 13 Jbeta primers. The method was immunoSEQ multiplex PCR; TCRdb's version includes in-frame clones alone and lacks a portion of them. This sample yields some 270,000 clones, of which around 90% are seen a single time; around 1.7% belongs to the top ten. Sample: PBMCs. These receptors came from a girl aged 2 to 9 in good health and CMV-seronegative.

J is TRBJ1-1 and V is TRBV5-1; TRBD1 matches 9 bases. CDR3 length: 16 amino acids. From germline, CDR1 is SGHRS and CDR2 YFSETQ. After removal of 2 bases from V and 1 base from J, the junction contained 6 bases not matched to a gene. The CDR3 nucleotides are TGCGCCAGCAGCTTAAGTGACAGGGGGACGAACACTGAAGCTTTCTTT. As protein: CASSLSDRGTNTEAFF.

The chain combines TRBV19 with TRBJ1-1; D remains ambiguous. This CDR3 contains 13 residues. Trimming left V 3 bases short and J 11 bases short, with 16 bases between. Per the germline V gene, CDR1 is LNHDA and CDR2 is SQIVND (reference sequence). The CDR3 spells CASSIPSFTRAFF. Written as DNA, the CDR3 is TGTGCCAGTAGTATCCCATCGTTTACCAGGGCTTTCTTT.

This chain joins TRBV30 and TRBJ1-5; the D gene is possibly TRBD1 (5 bases). This CDR3 comprises 12 residues. Trimming took off 3 bases at V and 11 bases at J, with 14 bases between the two ends. CDR1 and CDR2 (germline): GTSNPN, SVGIG (reference sequence). The CDR3, as DNA: TGTGCCTGGAGCCGTGATGGGGGGACCCAGCATTTT. This encodes CAWSRDGGTQHF.

The rearrangement joins TRBV28 to TRBJ1-4; 7 positions agree with TRBD1. Germline V lookup: CDR1 MDHEN, CDR2 SYDVKM. CDR3 length: 17 amino acids. V lost 4 bases and J lost 6; bases outside the gene matches: 14. The CDR3 DNA reads TGTGCCAGCAGTTCTGGGGCGAGGGGGCGTCTCTATGAAAAACTGTTTTTT. Translation: CASSSGARGRLYEKLFF.

This clone occurred once. The V call is TRBV19, the J call TRBJ2-7, with 9 bases fitting TRBD1. V lost 9 bases and J lost 6; bases outside the gene matches: 12. The CDR3 has 14 amino acids. CDR1 and CDR2 (germline): LNHDA, SQIVND (reference sequence). DNA for the CDR3: TGTGCCAGCGCTACAGGGGGCGTTTGGGGCGAGCAGTACTTC. Its translation: CASATGGVWGEQYF. The full variable domain, in which reference TRBV19 and TRBJ2-7 provide the parts outside the CDR3, is DGGITQSPKYLFRKEGQNVTLSCEQNLNHDAMYWYRQDPGQGLRLIYYSQIVNDFQKGDIAEGYSVSREKKESFPLTVTSAQKNPTAFYLCASATGGVWGEQYFGPGTRLTVT.

The CDR3 reads CASSVGRGLSYEQYF. The CDR3 nucleotides read TGCGCCAGCAGCGTTGGGCGGGGCCTCTCCTACGAGCAGTACTTC. The chain combines TRBV5-1 with TRBJ2-7; weak D call: TRBD2 (6 bases). The V gene lost 4 bases and the J gene lost 0 bases, with 14 bases spanning the gap. This CDR3 is built from 15 residues. Germline assignment: CDR1 SGHRS and CDR2 YFSETQ. The full variable domain, completed using reference TRBV5-1 and TRBJ2-7, is KAGVTQTPRYLIKTRGQQVTLSCSPISGHRSVSWYQQTPGQGLQFLFEYFSETQRNKGNFPGRFSGRQFSNSRSEMNVSTLELGDSALYLCASSVGRGLSYEQYFGPGTRLTVT.

This rearrangement joins TRBV27 to TRBJ1-5; tentatively, D is TRBD1 (5 bases). Germline lookup yields CDR1 MNHEY and CDR2 SMNVEV (reference sequence). This CDR3 is 14 amino acids long. V lost 6 bases and J lost 1, with 10 bases in between. The CDR3: CASRDILSNQPQHF. CDR3 bases: TGTGCCAGCAGGGACATACTAAGCAATCAGCCCCAGCATTTT.

The chain recombines TRBV29-1 with TRBJ1-4, with a tentative D call TRBD1 (5 bases). The V and J ends lost 4 bases and 4 bases respectively, with 10 bases between them. CDR1 is SQVTM, CDR2 ANQGSEA, per germline. The length of the CDR3 is 13 residues. The CDR3 here is CSVVWQGNEKLFF. CDR3 bases: TGCAGCGTTGTTTGGCAGGGTAATGAAAAACTGTTTTTT.

V gene TRBV11-2 combines with J gene TRBJ1-1; D not resolved. CDR1 and CDR2 (germline): SGHAT, FQNNGV. The CDR3 totals 13 residues. The V end was cut by 3 bases, the J end by 2 bases, with 7 bases between. The CDR3 bases are TGTGCCAGCAGCTTTGGCCACAACACTGAAGCTTTCTTT. Amino acids: CASSFGHNTEAFF.

The chain carries TRBV20-1 and TRBJ1-2; 9 bases map to TRBD1. The CDR3 loop spans 11 amino acids. Trimming took 6 bases from V and 8 from J; bases not matched to a gene: 4. The V gene's germline CDR1 is DFQATT and CDR2 SNEGSKA (reference sequence). The CDR3 nucleotides read TGCAGTGCCAACAGGGGGCGGGGCTACACCTTC. Its translation is CSANRGRGYTF.

This chain joins TRBV11-2 and TRBJ2-7; D uncertain. V lost 1 base to trimming and J lost 3 bases, with 4 bases between them. This CDR3 comprises 12 residues. Germline CDR1 SGHAT, CDR2 FQNNGV. The CDR3 region is CASSLAVYEQYF. For the CDR3, the DNA is TGTGCCAGCAGCTTAGCAGTCTACGAGCAGTACTTC.

The chain employs TRBV30 and TRBJ1-2; 9 bases match TRBD1. Losses at the gene ends were 0 bases for V and 3 bases for J; bases not matched to a gene: 14. Germline-derived CDR1 and CDR2 are GTSNPN and SVGIG (reference sequence). This CDR3 spans 18 amino acids. The chain's CDR3 is CAWSVLTGTGLQDYGYTF. DNA of the CDR3: TGTGCCTGGAGTGTACTGACCGGGACAGGGCTCCAGGACTATGGCTACACCTTC.

V and J are TRBV28 and TRBJ1-3; possibly TRBD1 for D (6 bases). The V gene lost 6 bases and the J gene lost 4 bases, with 25 bases spanning the gap. Germline CDR1 and CDR2: MDHEN and SYDVKM. CDR3 length: 18 amino acids. The CDR3 loop reads CASSLAGGGESPGNTIYF. In nucleotides, the CDR3 is TGTGCCAGCAGCTTAGCGGGGGGGGGCGAATCCCCAGGAAACACCATATATTTT.

This chain links TRBV5-1 with TRBJ2-7; D unclear. Germline V gene sequence: CDR1 SGHRS, CDR2 YFSETQ. CDR3 length equals 14 residues. V gave up 0 bases and J gave up 5 bases, with 12 bases separating them. This CDR3 is CASSLELSSNEQYF. CDR3 in DNA: TGCGCCAGCAGCTTGGAACTTTCTTCAAACGAGCAGTACTTC.

The CDR3 DNA reads TGTGCCAGCAGTCGTCAGGGGGCTGAAGCTTTCTTT. It yields the protein CASSRQGAEAFF. The chain is built from TRBV6-6 and TRBJ1-1; 7 bases map to TRBD1. The V segment lost 5 bases and the J segment 6 bases; nucleotides outside the gene matches: 3. Germline CDR1 is MNHNY and CDR2 is SVGAGI (reference sequence). This CDR3 has 12 residues.

The chain employs TRBV11-3 and TRBJ2-3; TRBD2 agrees at 9 bases. CDR1 and CDR2 from the germline V gene are SGHNT and YENEEA. The J segment lost 4 bases and the V segment lost 3 bases, leaving 5 bases of the junction unmatched. This CDR3 spans 15 amino acids. The CDR3 spells CASSLGAGGPDTQYF. In DNA, the CDR3 is TGTGCCAGCAGCTTGGGAGCGGGAGGACCAGATACGCAGTATTTT.

The gene calls are TRBV13 and TRBJ2-1; 12 bases line up with TRBD2. Trimming cost V 5 bases and J 8 bases; bases outside gene matches: 19. This CDR3 comprises 19 residues. Per the germline V gene, CDR1 is PRHDT and CDR2 is FYEKMQ (reference sequence). CDR3 sequence: CASSPDPLNSSGRAYEQFF. The CDR3 region has the DNA TGTGCCAGCAGCCCCGACCCTCTTAACTCTAGCGGGAGGGCCTATGAGCAGTTCTTC. The complete variable domain, with remaining parts taken from reference TRBV13 and TRBJ2-1, reads AAGVIQSPRHLIKEKRETATLKCYPIPRHDTVYWYQQGPGQDPQFLISFYEKMQSDKGSIPDRFSAQQFSDYHSELNMSSLELGDSALYFCASSPDPLNSSGRAYEQFFGPGTRLTVL.

The V gene is TRBV5-6, the J gene TRBJ2-1; D is possibly TRBD2 (6 bases). Germline loops: CDR1 SGHDT, CDR2 YYEEEE. The CDR3 is made up of 16 amino acids. Trimming removed 2 bases from V and 5 bases from J, with 17 bases in between. CDR3 loop: CASSLTGTAPNNEQFF. In DNA, the CDR3 is TGTGCCAGCAGCTTAACGGGGACTGCACCAAACAATGAGCAGTTCTTC.

J is TRBJ2-7 and V is TRBV5-6, with TRBD2 matching 11 bases. CDR3 length: 15 residues. CDR1 and CDR2 from the germline V gene are SGHDT and YYEEEE. With V trimmed by 0 bases and J by 4 bases, 3 bases remained unmatched. CDR3 DNA: TGTGCCAGCAGCTTGGGGGGACTAGCGGATTACGAGCAGTACTTC. Residues: CASSLGGLADYEQYF.

V and J are TRBV28 and TRBJ2-7; TRBD2 might be the D (5 bases). This CDR3 has 12 amino acids. The V end lost 3 bases, the J end lost 4 bases, and 7 bases lay between the germline ends. Per germline, CDR1 MDHEN and CDR2 SYDVKM. DNA of the CDR3: TGTGCCAGCAGTTTGACGGGATACGAGCAGTACTTC. Protein product: CASSLTGYEQYF.

This chain joins TRBV7-2 and TRBJ2-7; TRBD2 agrees at 7 bases. After removal of 8 bases from V and 6 bases from J, the junction contained 16 bases not matched to a gene. This CDR3 has 15 residues. Germline V gene lookup returns CDR1 SGHTA and CDR2 FQGNSA. Here the CDR3 DNA reads TGTGCCAGCGGGAGGAGCTCATTAACGGGGGGCGAGCAGTACTTC. This encodes CASGRSSLTGGEQYF.

The genes are TRBV7-2 and TRBJ2-2, with TRBD2 identical over 9 bases. V gave up 6 bases and J gave up 4 bases; unmatched junction bases: 9. CDR1 is SGHTA, CDR2 FQGNSA, per germline. CDR3 size: 16 residues. The CDR3 reads CASSSPGRGGTGELFF. CDR3 sequence (DNA): TGTGCCAGCAGTTCCCCCGGGCGGGGGGGCACCGGGGAGCTGTTTTTT. The variable domain in full, completed from reference TRBV7-2 and TRBJ2-2, reads GAGVSQSPSNKVTEKGKDVELRCDPISGHTALYWYRQSLGQGLEFLIYFQGNSAPDKSGLPSDRFSAERTGGSVSTLTIQRTQQEDSAVYLCASSSPGRGGTGELFFGEGSRLTVL.

CDR3 amino acids: CATSRDVAPGYEQYF. For the CDR3, the DNA is TGTGCCACCAGCAGAGATGTGGCGCCCGGGTACGAGCAGTACTTC. The genes are TRBV15 and TRBJ2-7; no definite D call. CDR1 is LNHNV, CDR2 YYDKDF, per germline (reference sequence). Trimming left V 0 bases short and J 4 bases short, with 13 bases between. This CDR3 comprises 15 residues.

This chain joins TRBV6-5 and TRBJ2-3, with 9 positions matching TRBD2. The germline CDR1 and CDR2 sequences are MNHEY and SVGAGI. After removal of 2 bases from V and 4 bases from J, the junction contained 7 bases not matched to a gene. The CDR3 extends over 16 amino acids. CDR3 in DNA: TGTGCCAGCAGTTACCTCTCCAGCGGGAGGCCAGATACGCAGTATTTT. Translating it yields CASSYLSSGRPDTQYF.

The genes are TRBV28 and TRBJ1-1; unclear D gene. CDR1 MDHEN and CDR2 SYDVKM come from the germline V gene. There are 13 residues in the CDR3. Trimming pared 10 bases from V and 1 base from J, leaving 13 bases between. CDR3 protein: CAITPFRNTEAFF. The CDR3 DNA is TGTGCCATTACGCCTTTTAGGAACACTGAAGCTTTCTTT.

In this sample, this clone turned up a few times. V gene TRBV4-1 combines with J gene TRBJ1-4; D may be TRBD1 (6 bases). V dropped 0 bases and J dropped 6 bases, with 11 bases sitting between them. Germline V CDR1 and CDR2: MGHRA, YSYEKL. This CDR3 is 15 amino acids long. The CDR3 nucleotides are TGCGCCAGCAGCCAAGATTTGGGGGCGGATGAAAAACTGTTTTTT. Residues: CASSQDLGADEKLFF.